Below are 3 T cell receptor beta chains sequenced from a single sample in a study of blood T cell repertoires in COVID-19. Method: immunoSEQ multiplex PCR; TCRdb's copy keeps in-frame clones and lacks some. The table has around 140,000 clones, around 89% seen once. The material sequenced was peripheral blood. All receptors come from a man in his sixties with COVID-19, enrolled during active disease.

The CDR3 reads CASSQWSDRGNQPQHF. CDR3 nucleotide sequence: TGTGCCAGCAGCCAATGGTCCGACAGGGGAAATCAGCCCCAGCATTTT. The V gene is TRBV3-1 (or the pseudogene TRBV3-2), the J gene TRBJ1-5; 8 bases agree with TRBD1. In germline, CDR1 is LGHDT, CDR2 YNNKEL (reference sequence). The CDR3 contains 16 residues. V dropped 2 bases and J dropped 4; count of bases not matched to a gene: 7.

In nucleotides, the CDR3 is TGTGCCAGCAGCGTAGAGGACAGGGCAGGCTCACCCCTCCACTTT. It specifies CASSVEDRAGSPLHF. V usage is TRBV9 and J usage is TRBJ1-6, with TRBD1 matching 8 bases. There are 15 residues in the CDR3. In germline, CDR1 is SGDLS, CDR2 YYNGEE. The trim removed 0 bases at V and 10 bases at J, leaving 6 bases unmatched.

CDR3: CASSLTGQEGNTIYF. In DNA, the CDR3 is TGCGCCAGCAGCTTGACCGGACAGGAGGGAAACACCATATATTTT. The chain is built from TRBV5-1 and TRBJ1-3; TRBD1 agrees at 7 bases. Germline V gene sequence: CDR1 SGHRS, CDR2 YFSETQ. V shed 1 base, J shed 4 bases, and the junction held 5 bases outside the gene matches. The CDR3 extends over 15 amino acids.